The rows below give T cell receptor beta chains drawn from one sample of a study of blood T cells in healthy people across ages. TCRdb re-called the 5' RACE reads through MiXCR, storing one row per CDR3 protein. In the table there are 1.5 million to 2 million distinct CDR3 sequences, roughly 52% of which are singletons. Sequenced: blood. These receptors came from a woman in her 40s in good health. Each CDR3 is given with its conserved first and last residue. Each record gives: J gene, V gene, D gene, clone size, CDR3 DNA, CDR3 protein. The D gene is left open where the match is weak. Rows may omit the clone size; those that give it use once, few, many or a size class.

j_gene: TRBJ1-4; v_gene: TRBV24-1; d_gene: TRBD1; abundance: NA; CDR3nt: TGTGCCACCAGTGACCCGGGACAGGGGTCGGAAAAACTGTTTTTT; CDR3aa: CATSDPGQGSEKLFF
j_gene: TRBJ2-7; v_gene: TRBV20-1; d_gene: TRBD1; abundance: few; CDR3nt: TGCAGTTACCCCGGACAGGGGGCTAGGGACGAGCAGTACTTC; CDR3aa: CSYPGQGARDEQYF
j_gene: TRBJ2-5; v_gene: TRBV6-5; d_gene: TRBD1; abundance: few; CDR3nt: TGTGCCAGCAGCTACCGTTCGCTGGGACAGGGCAGTACGAGGGCCCAGTACTTC; CDR3aa: CASSYRSLGQGSTRAQYF
j_gene: TRBJ2-4; v_gene: TRBV27; d_gene: TRBD2; abundance: NA; CDR3nt: TGTGCCAGCAGTTTAAAAGGGCTAGCGGGCATAAACATTCAGTACTTC; CDR3aa: CASSLKGLAGINIQYF
j_gene: TRBJ1-2; v_gene: TRBV6-5; d_gene: TRBD1; abundance: NA; CDR3nt: TGTGCCAGCAGTCGGGGGGACAGGGGGAGGAGAGGCTACACCTTC; CDR3aa: CASSRGDRGRRGYTF
j_gene: TRBJ2-1; v_gene: TRBV7-3; d_gene: TRBD2; abundance: NA; CDR3nt: TGTGCCAGCAGCATACTAGCGGGGGAGGGTAATGAGCAGTTCTTC; CDR3aa: CASSILAGEGNEQFF
j_gene: TRBJ2-5; v_gene: TRBV10-3; d_gene: TRBD1; abundance: NA; CDR3nt: TGTGCCATCAGCCGACAGGGAAGGACAGAGACCCAGTACTTC; CDR3aa: CAISRQGRTETQYF
j_gene: TRBJ2-4; v_gene: TRBV20-1; d_gene: TRBD1; abundance: NA; CDR3nt: TGCAGTGCTAGAGAACCCAGGACAGGGACCTACGATCAGTACTTC; CDR3aa: CSAREPRTGTYDQYF
j_gene: TRBJ2-5; v_gene: TRBV28; d_gene: NA; abundance: NA; CDR3nt: TGTGCCAGCAGTCGTGCCCGACAGGGACTGCGAGAGACCCAGTACTTC; CDR3aa: CASSRARQGLRETQYF
j_gene: TRBJ2-5; v_gene: TRBV27; d_gene: TRBD2; abundance: many; CDR3nt: TGTGCCAGCAGTTTAGTAGCGGGGGCCATCCAAGAGACCCAGTACTTC; CDR3aa: CASSLVAGAIQETQYF
j_gene: TRBJ2-5; v_gene: TRBV5-1; d_gene: TRBD1; abundance: few; CDR3nt: TGCGCCAGCAGCCCGGGACAGGGCTATTGGGAGACCCAGTACTTC; CDR3aa: CASSPGQGYWETQYF
j_gene: TRBJ2-2; v_gene: TRBV7-2; d_gene: TRBD1; abundance: once; CDR3nt: TGTGCCAGCAGGGGACAGGGTTACACCGGGGAGCTGTTTTTT; CDR3aa: CASRGQGYTGELFF
j_gene: TRBJ2-5; v_gene: TRBV4-3; d_gene: NA; abundance: few; CDR3nt: TGCGCCAGCAGCCAAGGCGGAGAACGTTACCTGGAGACCCAGTACTTC; CDR3aa: CASSQGGERYLETQYF
j_gene: TRBJ1-5; v_gene: TRBV6-2/TRBV6-3; d_gene: NA; abundance: NA; CDR3nt: TGTGCCAGCAGACCCTCGGGGGCGCAGGGCAATCAGCCCCAGCATTTT; CDR3aa: CASRPSGAQGNQPQHF
j_gene: TRBJ1-4; v_gene: TRBV28; d_gene: TRBD1; abundance: NA; CDR3nt: TGTGCCAGCAGTTTATGGATCCCGGACAGGGGGCGTGAAAAACTGTTTTTT; CDR3aa: CASSLWIPDRGREKLFF
j_gene: TRBJ2-7; v_gene: TRBV6-2/TRBV6-3; d_gene: NA; abundance: few; CDR3nt: TGTGCCAGCAGGAGCCTCGGACTTTCCTACGAGCAGTACTTC; CDR3aa: CASRSLGLSYEQYF
j_gene: TRBJ2-1; v_gene: TRBV28; d_gene: TRBD2; abundance: NA; CDR3nt: TGTGCCAGCAGTTTAGGCGCGGGGGGCCGCTCCTACAATGAGCAGTTCTTC; CDR3aa: CASSLGAGGRSYNEQFF
j_gene: TRBJ2-5; v_gene: TRBV6-2/TRBV6-3; d_gene: NA; abundance: NA; CDR3nt: TGTGCCAGCACGACACCCAAAGGGGCTGGGGAGACCCAGTACTTC; CDR3aa: CASTTPKGAGETQYF
j_gene: TRBJ2-1; v_gene: TRBV6-5; d_gene: TRBD1; abundance: NA; CDR3nt: TGTGCCAGCAGTTTCTTAGCCCCGGGACAGGGGGCGAGAAATGAGCAGTTCTTC; CDR3aa: CASSFLAPGQGARNEQFF
j_gene: TRBJ2-6; v_gene: TRBV11-1; d_gene: TRBD1; abundance: few; CDR3nt: TGTGCCAGCAGCTTTCCTACCACGGGACAGAAACTAGGGGCCAACGTCCTGACTTTC; CDR3aa: CASSFPTTGQKLGANVLTF
j_gene: TRBJ1-5; v_gene: TRBV28; d_gene: NA; abundance: NA; CDR3nt: TGTGCCAGCAGTGTATTTGAAGGGACTCAGCCCCAGCATTTT; CDR3aa: CASSVFEGTQPQHF
j_gene: TRBJ1-5; v_gene: TRBV12-3/TRBV12-4; d_gene: NA; abundance: NA; CDR3nt: TGTGCCAGCAGTTTAGACCCAAGGAGGGCACCGTATAGCAATCAGCCCCAGCATTTT; CDR3aa: CASSLDPRRAPYSNQPQHF
j_gene: TRBJ2-3; v_gene: TRBV10-3; d_gene: NA; abundance: few; CDR3nt: TGTGCCATCAGTGAGTGGGACAGCACAGATACGCAGTATTTT; CDR3aa: CAISEWDSTDTQYF
j_gene: TRBJ2-3; v_gene: TRBV27; d_gene: TRBD1; abundance: NA; CDR3nt: TGTGCCAGCAGTTTTTTCGCCGGGACAGACCACTTGACGGATACGCAGTATTTT; CDR3aa: CASSFFAGTDHLTDTQYF
j_gene: TRBJ1-5; v_gene: TRBV12-3/TRBV12-4; d_gene: TRBD1; abundance: few; CDR3nt: TGTGCCAGCAGTAAGGGACAGCCGAATCAGCCCCAGCATTTT; CDR3aa: CASSKGQPNQPQHF